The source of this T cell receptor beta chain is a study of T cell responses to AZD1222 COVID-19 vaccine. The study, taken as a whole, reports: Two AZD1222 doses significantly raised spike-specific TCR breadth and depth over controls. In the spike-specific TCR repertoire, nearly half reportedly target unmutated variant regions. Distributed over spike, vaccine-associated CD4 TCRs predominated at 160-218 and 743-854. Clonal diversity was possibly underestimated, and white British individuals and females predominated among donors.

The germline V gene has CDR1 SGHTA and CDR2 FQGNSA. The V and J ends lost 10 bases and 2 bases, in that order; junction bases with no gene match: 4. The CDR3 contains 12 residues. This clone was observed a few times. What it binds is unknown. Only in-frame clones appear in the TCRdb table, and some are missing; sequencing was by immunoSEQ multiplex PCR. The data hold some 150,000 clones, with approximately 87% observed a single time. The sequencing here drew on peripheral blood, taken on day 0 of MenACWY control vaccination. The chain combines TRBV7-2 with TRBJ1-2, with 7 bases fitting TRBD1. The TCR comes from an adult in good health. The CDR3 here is CATQGQNYGYTF. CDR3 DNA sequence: TGTGCCACCCAGGGACAGAACTATGGCTACACCTTC.